The 26 T cell receptor beta chains reported below all come from one sample, sequenced in a study of shared clonotypes between healthy human individuals. Profiled with immunoSEQ multiplex PCR; TCRdb holds only in-frame clones, not every one. This sample yields approximately 530,000 clones, of which about 96% are seen a single time; 0.055% to 0.075% belongs to the top ten. The sample comprised naive CD4+ T cells sorted from blood. Subset noted: CD45RA+ positively selected. The source of these receptors is a woman aged 30 to 39 in good health.

V is TRBV6-5 and J is TRBJ1-3; the match to TRBD1 covers 10 bases. This CDR3 is built from 14 residues. From germline, CDR1 is MNHEY and CDR2 SVGAGI. The V gene end was trimmed by 6 bases and the J gene end by 8 bases; junction bases not matched to a gene: 7. This CDR3 is CASRKTGGKYTIYF. The CDR3 DNA reads as TGTGCCAGCAGGAAGACAGGGGGCAAGTACACCATATATTTT.

V is TRBV18 and J is TRBJ1-1; D gene unclear. From germline, CDR1 is KGHSH and CDR2 LQKENI. The CDR3 extends over 14 amino acids. The ends were cut back, 2 bases at V and 1 base at J, with 8 bases in the middle. The CDR3 bases are TGTGCCAGCTCACCAACAACAGCGAACACTGAAGCTTTCTTT. It codes for CASSPTTANTEAFF.

The rearrangement uses TRBV7-2 and TRBJ2-2; the D is unclear. Trimming shortened V by 2 bases and J by 0 bases, and 7 bases separated the two germline ends. The CDR3 sequence is 15 residues long. Germline CDR1 SGHTA, CDR2 FQGNSA. CDR3 bases: TGTGCCAGCAGCTTAAGGAGAACGAACACCGGGGAGCTGTTTTTT. Protein: CASSLRRTNTGELFF. Combining the CDR3 with reference TRBV7-2 and TRBJ2-2 gives the whole variable domain GAGVSQSPSNKVTEKGKDVELRCDPISGHTALYWYRQSLGQGLEFLIYFQGNSAPDKSGLPSDRFSAERTGGSVSTLTIQRTQQEDSAVYLCASSLRRTNTGELFFGEGSRLTVL.

V gene TRBV27 combines with J gene TRBJ2-5; D perhaps matches TRBD1 (7 bases). The better agreement between TRBJ2-7 and the DNA end casts doubt on the J call. The CDR3 extends over 15 amino acids. In germline, CDR1 is MNHEY, CDR2 SMNVEV (reference sequence). The CDR3 protein is CASSLAGQGDSEQYF. In DNA form, the CDR3 reads TGTGCCAGCAGTTTGGCGGGGCAGGGGGATTCCGAGCAGTACTTC.

The chain has TRBV5-1 and TRBJ2-7, with 7 bases fitting TRBD1. This CDR3 region has 15 residues. The germline V gene has CDR1 SGHRS and CDR2 YFSETQ. The V gene end was trimmed by 0 bases and the J gene end by 7 bases; junction bases not matched to a gene: 10. The CDR3 DNA follows: TGCGCCAGCAGCTTGGCCAAGACAGGGATGGGGGAGCAGTACTTC. Translation: CASSLAKTGMGEQYF.

The genes are TRBV10-1 and TRBJ2-3, with D unresolved. The germline V and J ends were trimmed by 9 bases and 1 base, with 20 bases remaining between them. This CDR3 is 16 amino acids long. The germline CDR1 and CDR2 sequences are WNHNN and SYGVQD (reference sequence). This CDR3 is CARAGSRSSGTDTQYF. DNA for the CDR3: TGCGCCAGAGCTGGAAGCAGGTCCTCGGGCACAGATACGCAGTATTTT.

V usage is TRBV11-3 and J usage is TRBJ2-3; maybe TRBD1 (5 bases). This CDR3 has 14 residues. V was shortened by 3 bases and J by 0 bases, with 7 bases between the two germline ends. Looked up from germline, CDR1 is SGHNT and CDR2 is YENEEA. The CDR3 sequence: CASSFDSSTDTQYF. The CDR3 DNA follows: TGTGCCAGCAGCTTTGACAGCAGCACAGATACGCAGTATTTT.

The chain has TRBV5-6 and TRBJ2-5; TRBD1 matches at 8 bases. Trimming removed 4 bases from V and 5 bases from J; junction bases left unmatched: 10. The CDR3 is 15 residues long. Germline CDR1 and CDR2: SGHDT and YYEEEE. The CDR3 region is CASSAGQGAGETQYF. The CDR3 DNA reads as TGTGCCAGCAGCGCTGGACAGGGTGCGGGGGAGACCCAGTACTTC.

The rearrangement links TRBV21-1 to TRBJ2-7; the table's D call, TRBD1, has no DNA check behind it. TRBV21-1 is a documented pseudogene. The CDR3 is 15 residues long. CDR3 loop: CASSKEDRDDYEQYF. CDR3 DNA: TGTGCCAGCAGCAAGGAGGACAGGGATGACTACGAGCAGTACTTC.

The gene calls are TRBV5-1 and TRBJ2-4; TRBD1 agrees at 7 bases. Germline CDR1 and CDR2: SGHRS and YFSETQ. V lost 6 bases, J lost 1 base, and 7 bases stayed unmatched. The CDR3 contains 15 residues. DNA for the CDR3: TGCGCCAGCACCCTGGGCAGGGGGGCCAAAAACATTCAGTACTTC. Protein product: CASTLGRGAKNIQYF.

The rearrangement uses TRBV18 and TRBJ2-6, with D unclear. V lost 6 bases to trimming and J lost 0 bases, with 12 bases between them. CDR3 size: 16 residues. The germline V gene encodes CDR1 KGHSH and CDR2 LQKENI. CDR3 nucleotides: TGTGCCAGCTCCTCGACGCCCCACTCTGGGGCCAACGTCCTGACTTTC. Translating gives CASSSTPHSGANVLTF.

The V and J genes are TRBV28 and TRBJ2-3; tentative D call: TRBD1 (7 bases). Trimming stripped 5 bases from V and 6 bases from J, with 12 bases between. The CDR3 length is 13 residues. Germline V gene sequence: CDR1 MDHEN, CDR2 SYDVKM. CDR3 sequence: CASSPRGADTQYF. CDR3 nucleotide sequence: TGTGCCAGCAGTCCCAGGGGGGCCGATACGCAGTATTTT.

J is TRBJ2-3 and V is TRBV27; 14 bases map to TRBD2. The ends lost 7 bases at V and 5 bases at J; junction bases unmatched: 5. The CDR3 is made up of 15 amino acids. The germline V gene encodes CDR1 MNHEY and CDR2 SMNVEV (reference sequence). The CDR3 here is CASIGTSGSLDTQYF. DNA for the CDR3: TGTGCCAGCATCGGGACTAGCGGGAGTTTAGATACGCAGTATTTT.

The rearrangement links TRBV11-2 to TRBJ2-5; D is possibly TRBD2 (6 bases). Trimming shortened V by 4 bases and J by 5 bases, and 23 bases separated the two germline ends. Germline CDR1 SGHAT, CDR2 FQNNGV. The CDR3 totals 17 residues. The CDR3, as DNA: TGTGCCAGCAGCTACCGCCGACTAGACTCAGGCAGGGAGACCCAGTACTTC. It is translated as CASSYRRLDSGRETQYF.

The chain joins TRBV11-1 to TRBJ2-1; 10 bases agree with TRBD2. J lost 8 bases, V lost 1 base, and 5 bases had no gene match. CDR3 size: 15 residues. Germline lookup yields CDR1 SGHAT and CDR2 FQDESV (reference sequence). The CDR3 DNA follows: TGTGCCAGCAGCTTAGGGACTAGCGGCGCTGATGAGCAGTTCTTC. Translating it yields CASSLGTSGADEQFF.

Of note for this clone: The sample holds other DNA sequences that translate to the same CDR3. The chain uses TRBV5-4 and TRBJ1-3; D is ambiguous. Germline CDR1 reads SGHNT; CDR2 reads YYREEE (reference sequence). The CDR3 sequence is 12 residues long. Trimming took 2 bases from V and 3 from J, leaving 3 bases between them. CDR3 nucleotides: TGTGCCAGCAGCTTAGATGGAAACACCATATATTTT. It translates to CASSLDGNTIYF.

This sequence joins TRBV9 and TRBJ2-3; D call uncertain. The CDR3 length is 14 residues. Deletions cut 1 base from V and 2 bases from J, with 8 bases between. The germline gives CDR1 SGDLS, CDR2 YYNGEE. In nucleotides, the CDR3 is TGTGCCAGCAGCGTAAGTTCTACCACAGATACGCAGTATTTT. Its protein is CASSVSSTTDTQYF.

The V call is TRBV7-9, the J call TRBJ2-3; D gene unclear. The V end was cut by 6 bases, the J end by 3 bases, with 13 bases between. This CDR3 has 14 residues. In germline, CDR1 is SEHNR, CDR2 FQNEAQ (reference sequence). CDR3 loop: CASSEQWGTDTQYF. In DNA form, the CDR3 reads TGTGCCAGCAGTGAACAGTGGGGAACAGATACGCAGTATTTT.

The chain couples TRBV15 to TRBJ2-5; D perhaps matches TRBD1 (5 bases). Judging by the DNA end, TRBJ2-7 fits better; the J call may be wrong. Germline loops: CDR1 LNHNV, CDR2 YYDKDF (reference sequence). The CDR3 sequence is 16 residues long. The CDR3 DNA reads as TGTGCCACCAGCCCCCCAAGTCAGGGAAGGGTTGACGAGCAGTACTTC. Translation gives CATSPPSQGRVDEQYF.

The V gene is TRBV7-9, the J gene TRBJ1-1, with TRBD1 matching over 7 bases. Germline V gene data show CDR1 as SEHNR and CDR2 as FQNEAQ (reference sequence). The CDR3 is 16 residues long. V lost 5 bases to trimming and J lost 0 bases; unmatched junction nucleotides: 9. DNA for the CDR3: TGTGCCAGCAGCCTGGGTCTCGGGACAGTGAACACTGAAGCTTTCTTT. Its protein product is CASSLGLGTVNTEAFF.

This rearrangement joins TRBV15 to TRBJ2-1; a weak D match, TRBD2 (6 bases). The germline CDR1 and CDR2 sequences are LNHNV and YYDKDF (reference sequence). V gave up 5 bases and J gave up 5 bases, with 13 bases separating them. This CDR3 comprises 14 residues. As DNA, the CDR3 is TGTGCCACCAGCCGCCGACTAGAGAACAATGAGCAGTTCTTC. Protein: CATSRRLENNEQFF. The variable domain in full, completed from reference TRBV15 and TRBJ2-1, reads DAMVIQNPRYQVTQFGKPVTLSCSQTLNHNVMYWYQQKSSQAPKLLFHYYDKDFNNEADTPDNFQSRRPNTSFCFLDIRSPGLGDTAMYLCATSRRLENNEQFFGPGTRLTVL.

To note about this clone: This same CDR3 is encoded by further DNA sequences in the sample. The chain has TRBV19 and TRBJ1-4, with 8 nucleotides matching TRBD1. This CDR3 region has 13 residues. Germline CDR1 reads LNHDA; CDR2 reads SQIVND (reference sequence). V lost 10 bases, J lost 2 bases, and 3 bases stayed unmatched. The CDR3, as DNA: TGTGCCACAAGACAGGGGACTAATGAAAAACTGTTTTTT. The encoded protein is CATRQGTNEKLFF.

J is TRBJ1-2 and V is TRBV28; 7 bases are shared with TRBD1. The CDR3 covers 13 residues. The germline V gene encodes CDR1 MDHEN and CDR2 SYDVKM. Unmatched junction bases numbered 7, after V lost 6 bases and J lost 6 bases. The chain's CDR3 is CASSQHRGNGYTF. The CDR3 coding sequence is TGTGCCAGCAGCCAGCACAGGGGCAATGGCTACACCTTC.

V and J are TRBV30 and TRBJ2-7; D might be TRBD2 (5 bases). Trimming cost V 0 bases and J 0 bases, with 9 bases left between them. The CDR3 has 14 residues. Germline CDR1 and CDR2: GTSNPN and SVGIG (reference sequence). The CDR3 loop reads CAWSVGGGSYEQYF. For the CDR3, the DNA is TGTGCCTGGAGTGTAGGTGGAGGCTCCTACGAGCAGTACTTC.

The rearrangement joins TRBV28 to TRBJ2-2, with D unclear. Germline V gives CDR1 MDHEN, CDR2 SYDVKM. CDR3 length: 13 amino acids. Trimming cost V 6 bases and J 2 bases, with 7 bases left between them. The CDR3 DNA follows: TGTGCCAGCAGGTCGGGTAACACCGGGGAGCTGTTTTTT. Amino acids: CASRSGNTGELFF. The full variable domain, in which reference TRBV28 and TRBJ2-2 provide the parts outside the CDR3, is DVKVTQSSRYLVKRTGEKVFLECVQDMDHENMFWYRQDPGLGLRLIYFSYDVKMKEKGDIPEGYSVSREKKERFSLILESASTNQTSMYLCASRSGNTGELFFGEGSRLTVL.

The V call is TRBV11-2, the J call TRBJ2-7; D might be TRBD2 (5 bases). The CDR3 runs to 18 residues. Trimming stripped 2 bases from V and 2 bases from J, with 22 bases between. Germline V gene sequence: CDR1 SGHAT, CDR2 FQNNGV. CDR3 sequence (DNA): TGTGCCAGCAGCTTAACCGATCCCGGGCGGGCGACCGCCTACGAGCAGTACTTC. Protein product: CASSLTDPGRATAYEQYF. Full variable domain (remainder filled in from reference TRBV11-2 and TRBJ2-7): EAGVAQSPRYKIIEKRQSVAFWCNPISGHATLYWYQQILGQGPKLLIQFQNNGVVDDSQLPKDRFSAERLKGVDSTLKIQPAKLEDSAVYLCASSLTDPGRATAYEQYFGPGTRLTVT.